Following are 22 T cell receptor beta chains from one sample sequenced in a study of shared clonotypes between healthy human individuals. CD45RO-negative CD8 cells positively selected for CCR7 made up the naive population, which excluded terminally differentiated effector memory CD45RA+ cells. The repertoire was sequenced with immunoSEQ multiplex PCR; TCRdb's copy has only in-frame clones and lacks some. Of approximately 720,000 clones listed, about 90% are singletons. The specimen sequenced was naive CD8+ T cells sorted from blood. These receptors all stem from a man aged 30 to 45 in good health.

CDR3 residues: CASSYGGVVNTEAFF. CDR3 nucleotides: TGTGCCAGCAGTTACGGGGGGGTTGTGAACACTGAAGCTTTCTTT. This sequence joins TRBV28 and TRBJ1-1, with D possibly being TRBD1 (5 bases). This CDR3 has 15 amino acids. From germline, CDR1 is MDHEN and CDR2 SYDVKM. V lost 4 bases and J lost 0, with 12 bases in between. Using reference TRBV28 and TRBJ1-1 for the parts outside the CDR3, the full variable domain is DVKVTQSSRYLVKRTGEKVFLECVQDMDHENMFWYRQDPGLGLRLIYFSYDVKMKEKGDIPEGYSVSREKKERFSLILESASTNQTSMYLCASSYGGVVNTEAFFGQGTRLTVV.

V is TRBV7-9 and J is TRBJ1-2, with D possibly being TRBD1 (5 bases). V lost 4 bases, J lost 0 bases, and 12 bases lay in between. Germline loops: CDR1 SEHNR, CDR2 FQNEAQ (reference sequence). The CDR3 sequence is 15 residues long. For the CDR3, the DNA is TGTGCCAGCAGCTCGGGGCCACTAACTAACTATGGCTACACCTTC. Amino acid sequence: CASSSGPLTNYGYTF.

DNA for the CDR3: TGTGCCAGCAGCGACGGGAGTGGCAACACCGGGGAGCTGTTTTTT. Amino acids: CASSDGSGNTGELFF. V is TRBV5-4 and J is TRBJ2-2; D is possibly TRBD2 (6 bases). V was pared by 4 bases and J by 2 bases, with 12 bases between. The CDR3 runs 15 residues. The V gene's germline CDR1 is SGHNT and CDR2 YYREEE (reference sequence).

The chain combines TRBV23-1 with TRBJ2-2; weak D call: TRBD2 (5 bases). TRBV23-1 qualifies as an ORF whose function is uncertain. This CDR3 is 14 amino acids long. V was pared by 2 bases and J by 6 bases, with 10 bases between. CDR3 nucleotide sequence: TGCGCCAGCAGTCAAATCGGGGTTCCCGGGGAGCTGTTTTTT. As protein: CASSQIGVPGELFF.

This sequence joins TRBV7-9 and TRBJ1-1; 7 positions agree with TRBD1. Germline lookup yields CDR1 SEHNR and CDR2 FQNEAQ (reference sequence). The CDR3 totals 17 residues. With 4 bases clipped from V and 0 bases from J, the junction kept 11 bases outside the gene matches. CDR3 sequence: CASSSLLRGGMNTEAFF. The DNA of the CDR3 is TGTGCCAGCAGCTCACTCCTCAGGGGGGGGATGAACACTGAAGCTTTCTTT.

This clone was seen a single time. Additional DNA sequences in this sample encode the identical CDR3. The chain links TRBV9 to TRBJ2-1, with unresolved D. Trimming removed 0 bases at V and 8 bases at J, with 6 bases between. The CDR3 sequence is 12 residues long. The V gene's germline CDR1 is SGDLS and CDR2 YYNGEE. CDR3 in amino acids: CASSVVPDEQFF. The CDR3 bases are TGTGCCAGCAGCGTAGTACCGGATGAGCAGTTCTTC.

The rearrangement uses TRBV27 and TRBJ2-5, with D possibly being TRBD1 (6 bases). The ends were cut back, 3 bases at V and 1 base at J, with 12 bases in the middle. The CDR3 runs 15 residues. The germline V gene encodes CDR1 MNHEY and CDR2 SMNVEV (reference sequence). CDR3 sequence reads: CASSFRDTIQETQYF. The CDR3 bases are TGTGCCAGCAGTTTCCGGGACACAATCCAAGAGACCCAGTACTTC.

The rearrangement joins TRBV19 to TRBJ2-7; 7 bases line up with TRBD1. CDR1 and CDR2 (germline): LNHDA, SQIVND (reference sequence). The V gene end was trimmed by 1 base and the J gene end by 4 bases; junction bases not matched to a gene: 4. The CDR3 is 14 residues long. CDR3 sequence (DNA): TGTGCCAGTAGTATAGGATCAGGGGGATACGAGCAGTACTTC. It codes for CASSIGSGGYEQYF.

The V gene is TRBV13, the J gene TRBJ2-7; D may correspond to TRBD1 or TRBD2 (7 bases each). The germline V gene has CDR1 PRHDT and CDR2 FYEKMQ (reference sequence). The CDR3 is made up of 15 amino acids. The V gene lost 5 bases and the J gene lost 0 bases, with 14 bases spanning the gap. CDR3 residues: CASSRTGEGSYEQYF. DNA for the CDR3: TGTGCCAGCAGCCGAACAGGGGAGGGCTCCTACGAGCAGTACTTC.

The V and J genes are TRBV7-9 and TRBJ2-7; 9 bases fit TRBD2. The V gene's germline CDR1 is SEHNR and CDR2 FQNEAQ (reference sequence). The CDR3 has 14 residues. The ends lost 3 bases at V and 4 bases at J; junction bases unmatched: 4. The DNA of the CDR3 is TGTGCCAGCAGCTTGAGAGCGGGGGGTTACGAGCAGTACTTC. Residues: CASSLRAGGYEQYF.

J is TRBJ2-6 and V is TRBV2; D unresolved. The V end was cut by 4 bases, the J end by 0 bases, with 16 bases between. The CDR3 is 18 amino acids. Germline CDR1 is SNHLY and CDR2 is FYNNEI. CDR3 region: CASSVGLRITSGANVLTF. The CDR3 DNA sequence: TGTGCCAGCAGTGTAGGTCTACGGATCACCTCTGGGGCCAACGTCCTGACTTTC. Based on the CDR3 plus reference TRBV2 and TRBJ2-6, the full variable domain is EPEVTQTPSHQVTQMGQEVILRCVPISNHLYFYWYRQILGQKVEFLVSFYNNEISEKSEIFDDQFSVERPDGSNFTLKIRSTKLEDSAMYFCASSVGLRITSGANVLTFGAGSRLTVL.

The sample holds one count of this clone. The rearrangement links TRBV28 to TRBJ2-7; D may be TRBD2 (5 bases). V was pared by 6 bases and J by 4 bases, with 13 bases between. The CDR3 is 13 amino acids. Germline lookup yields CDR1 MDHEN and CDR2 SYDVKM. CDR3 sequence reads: CASRTPAAYEQYF. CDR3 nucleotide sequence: TGTGCCAGCAGAACCCCAGCGGCGTACGAGCAGTACTTC.

CDR3 amino acids: CSARLLGTQYF. As DNA, the CDR3 is TGCAGTGCTAGACTCCTGGGGACCCAGTACTTC. J is TRBJ2-5 and V is TRBV20-1; D remains ambiguous. V gave up 2 bases and J gave up 7 bases, with 8 bases separating them. Per the germline V gene, CDR1 is DFQATT and CDR2 is SNEGSKA (reference sequence). The CDR3 has 11 residues.

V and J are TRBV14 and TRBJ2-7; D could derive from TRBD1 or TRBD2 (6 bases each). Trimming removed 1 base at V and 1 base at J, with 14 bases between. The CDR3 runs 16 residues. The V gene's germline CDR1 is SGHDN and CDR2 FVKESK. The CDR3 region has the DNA TGTGCCAGCAGCCAAGTTGGAGGGGGTACTTCCTACGAGCAGTACTTC. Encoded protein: CASSQVGGGTSYEQYF.

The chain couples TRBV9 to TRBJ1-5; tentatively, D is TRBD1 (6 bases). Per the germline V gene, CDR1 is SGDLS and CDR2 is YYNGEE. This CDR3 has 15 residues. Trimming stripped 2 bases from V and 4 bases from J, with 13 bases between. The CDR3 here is CASSVSGTPNQPQHF. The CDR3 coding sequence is TGTGCCAGCAGCGTCTCCGGGACACCGAATCAGCCCCAGCATTTT.

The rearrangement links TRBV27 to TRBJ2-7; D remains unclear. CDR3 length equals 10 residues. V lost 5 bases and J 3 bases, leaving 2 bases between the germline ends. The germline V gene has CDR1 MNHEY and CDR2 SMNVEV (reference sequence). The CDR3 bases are TGTGCCAGCAGTCACTACGAGCAGTACTTC. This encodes CASSHYEQYF.

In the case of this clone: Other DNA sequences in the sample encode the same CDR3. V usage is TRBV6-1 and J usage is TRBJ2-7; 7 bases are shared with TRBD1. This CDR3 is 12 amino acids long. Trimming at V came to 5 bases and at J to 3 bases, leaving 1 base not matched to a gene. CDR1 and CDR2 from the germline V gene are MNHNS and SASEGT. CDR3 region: CASSRDSYEQYF. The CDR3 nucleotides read TGTGCCAGCAGTAGGGACAGCTACGAGCAGTACTTC.

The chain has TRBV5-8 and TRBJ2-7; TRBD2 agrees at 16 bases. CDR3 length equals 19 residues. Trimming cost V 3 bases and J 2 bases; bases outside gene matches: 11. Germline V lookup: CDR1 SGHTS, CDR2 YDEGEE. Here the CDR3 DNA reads TGTGCCAGCAGCTCCCACGGGACTAGCGGGAGGGGCCTCCCCTACGAGCAGTACTTC. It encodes CASSSHGTSGRGLPYEQYF.

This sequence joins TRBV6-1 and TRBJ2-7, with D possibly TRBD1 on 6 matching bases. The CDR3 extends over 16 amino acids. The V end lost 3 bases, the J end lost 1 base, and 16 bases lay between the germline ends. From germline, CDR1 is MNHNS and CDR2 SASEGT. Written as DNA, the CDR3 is TGTGCCAGCAGTGACCGGGACATTGACTTTTCCTACGAGCAGTACTTC. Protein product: CASSDRDIDFSYEQYF.

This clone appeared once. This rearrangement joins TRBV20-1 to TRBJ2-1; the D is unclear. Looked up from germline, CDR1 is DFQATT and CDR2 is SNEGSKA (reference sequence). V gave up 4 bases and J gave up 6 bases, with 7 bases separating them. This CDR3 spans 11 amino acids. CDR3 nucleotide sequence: TGCAGTGCTACCCTTACCAATGAGCAGTTCTTC. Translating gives CSATLTNEQFF.

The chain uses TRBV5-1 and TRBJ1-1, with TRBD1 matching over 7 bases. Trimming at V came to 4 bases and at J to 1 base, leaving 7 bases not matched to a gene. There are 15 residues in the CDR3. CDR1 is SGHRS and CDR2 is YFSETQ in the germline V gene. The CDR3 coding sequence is TGCGCCAGCAGCCAGATAACAGGGGCGAACACTGAAGCTTTCTTT. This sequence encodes CASSQITGANTEAFF.

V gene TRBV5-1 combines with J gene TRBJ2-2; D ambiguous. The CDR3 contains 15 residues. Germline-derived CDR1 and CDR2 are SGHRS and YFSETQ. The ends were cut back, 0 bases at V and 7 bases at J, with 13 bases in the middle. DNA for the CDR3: TGCGCCAGCAGCTTGGAGGGCCCTAGGTTCGGGGAGCTGTTTTTT. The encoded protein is CASSLEGPRFGELFF.